The 27 T cell receptor beta chains reported below all come from one sample, sequenced in a study of blood T cell repertoires in COVID-19 (dated by TCRdb to 2018 to 2021). The library was prepared using the immunoSEQ multiplex PCR assay. TCRdb took this table from immuneACCESS and kept in-frame rearrangements with V and J called. Such tables lack part of the clones; where checked against another copy, unresolved V genes explain under half of the gap, and the rest is unexplained. The table for this sample lists fewer than 250,000 clones; around 86% of them were counted only once. Jointly, the top ten make up around 2.7% of the sample. The sequenced sample was peripheral blood. The receptors come from a man aged 55 to 70 with acute or convalescent COVID-19.

This rearrangement joins TRBV27 to TRBJ2-1, with 12 bases identical to TRBD1. V trimming: 5 bases; J trimming: 1 base; junction bases outside the gene matches: 9. The CDR3 sequence is 18 residues long. The germline V gene encodes CDR1 MNHEY and CDR2 SMNVEV (reference sequence). CDR3 DNA: TGTGCCAGCAGTCCACCCCGGGACAGGGGGCCTTCCTACAATGAGCAGTTCTTC. It specifies CASSPPRDRGPSYNEQFF.

This clone was observed a single time. J is TRBJ1-2 and V is TRBV5-6; D is perhaps TRBD1 (5 bases). V lost 4 bases and J lost 3, with 19 bases in between. CDR1 and CDR2 (germline): SGHDT, YYEEEE. This CDR3 comprises 16 residues. CDR3 region: CASSPTLGGDYYGYTF. The CDR3 DNA reads TGTGCCAGCAGCCCCACTCTAGGCGGGGACTACTATGGCTACACCTTC.

The genes are TRBV4-3 and TRBJ1-1; D remains ambiguous. The CDR3 extends over 15 amino acids. The germline V and J ends were trimmed by 4 bases and 1 base, with 13 bases remaining between them. Looked up from germline, CDR1 is LGHNA and CDR2 is YSLEER. The CDR3 loop is CASSPKSSGNTEAFF. The CDR3 nucleotides are TGCGCCAGCAGCCCCAAGTCGTCAGGGAACACTGAAGCTTTCTTT.

This clone was seen just once. The V call is TRBV20-1, the J call TRBJ2-4, with D perhaps matching TRBD2 (6 bases). Deletions cut 3 bases from V and 1 base from J, with 10 bases between. The CDR3 loop spans 14 amino acids. CDR1 is DFQATT and CDR2 is SNEGSKA in the germline V gene (reference sequence). CDR3 in DNA: TGCAGTGCTAGTCCGGGGGTGGCCAAAAACATTCAGTACTTC. The encoded protein is CSASPGVAKNIQYF.

The rearrangement links TRBV5-4 to TRBJ2-2, with D perhaps matching TRBD1 (6 bases). The V gene lost 4 bases and the J gene lost 0 bases, with 13 bases spanning the gap. This CDR3 has 16 amino acids. CDR1 and CDR2 (germline): SGHNT, YYREEE (reference sequence). CDR3 protein: CASSPVTGSNTGELFF. The CDR3 DNA sequence: TGTGCCAGCAGCCCAGTTACAGGGTCGAACACCGGGGAGCTGTTTTTT.

This sequence joins TRBV7-2 and TRBJ2-1, with D possibly being TRBD2 (7 bases). The CDR3 length is 16 residues. Germline lookup yields CDR1 SGHTA and CDR2 FQGNSA. The germline V and J ends were trimmed by 0 bases and 8 bases, with 17 bases remaining between them. CDR3 protein: CASSLAGGLFGDEQFF. Here the CDR3 DNA reads TGTGCCAGCAGCTTAGCGGGGGGGCTTTTTGGGGATGAGCAGTTCTTC.

The chain links TRBV9 to TRBJ1-6; 7 bases are shared with TRBD1. V lost 0 bases, J lost 0 bases, and 9 bases stayed unmatched. Germline lookup yields CDR1 SGDLS and CDR2 YYNGEE. This CDR3 has 19 residues. CDR3 residues: CASSVGGLQGSSYNSPLHF. In DNA, the CDR3 is TGTGCCAGCAGCGTAGGGGGGCTACAGGGGAGCTCCTATAATTCACCCCTCCACTTT.

V gene TRBV5-1 combines with J gene TRBJ2-3; 10 bases agree with TRBD2. J was trimmed by 0 bases and V by 7 bases; bases with no gene match: 8. The germline V gene encodes CDR1 SGHRS and CDR2 YFSETQ. The CDR3 extends over 16 amino acids. CDR3 in DNA: TGCGCCAGCCGCAACATAGCGGGGGGAAGCACAGATACGCAGTATTTT. This encodes CASRNIAGGSTDTQYF.

This chain connects TRBV11-2 to TRBJ2-2; no definite D call. Trimming cost V 5 bases and J 1 base, with 11 bases left between them. The CDR3 covers 15 residues. Germline V lookup: CDR1 SGHAT, CDR2 FQNNGV. The CDR3, as DNA: TGTGCCAGCAGCCCCATGGCCAGGAACACCGGGGAGCTGTTTTTT. Translating it yields CASSPMARNTGELFF.

This rearrangement joins TRBV5-6 to TRBJ1-5; tentatively, D is TRBD1 (6 bases). CDR1 and CDR2 from the germline V gene are SGHDT and YYEEEE. The CDR3 has 17 residues. V gave up 0 bases and J gave up 7 bases, with 20 bases separating them. CDR3 sequence (DNA): TGTGCCAGCAGCTTGGCAGGACGGGGGGCTTTGGGACAGCCCCAGCATTTT. It encodes CASSLAGRGALGQPQHF. The full variable domain, completed using reference TRBV5-6 and TRBJ1-5, is DAGVTQSPTHLIKTRGQQVTLRCSPKSGHDTVSWYQQALGQGPQFIFQYYEEEERQRGNFPDRFSGHQFPNYSSELNVNALLLGDSALYLCASSLAGRGALGQPQHFGDGTRLSIL.

The chain uses TRBV9 and TRBJ2-3; 7 bases match TRBD2. V lost 3 bases to trimming and J lost 6 bases; unmatched junction nucleotides: 7. CDR1 and CDR2 (germline): SGDLS, YYNGEE. This CDR3 contains 14 residues. The CDR3 protein is CASSEAGEMDTQYF. Written as DNA, the CDR3 is TGTGCCAGCAGCGAGGCGGGGGAAATGGATACGCAGTATTTT.

The V gene is TRBV19, the J gene TRBJ2-3, with 7 positions matching TRBD1. Trimming cost V 4 bases and J 4 bases; bases outside gene matches: 17. This CDR3 has 18 residues. CDR1 and CDR2 (germline): LNHDA, SQIVND (reference sequence). The CDR3 spells CASSTLGFRQGPSDTQYF. The CDR3 DNA reads as TGTGCCAGTAGTACCCTTGGTTTTCGACAGGGACCCTCAGATACGCAGTATTTT.

The gene calls are TRBV6-5 and TRBJ1-1, with D maybe TRBD1 (5 bases). Germline values: CDR1 MNHEY, CDR2 SVGAGI. The CDR3 runs to 14 residues. V dropped 2 bases and J dropped 8 bases, with 15 bases sitting between them. The CDR3 sequence is CASSYGAGKGEAFF. The CDR3, as DNA: TGTGCCAGCAGTTACGGGGCAGGGAAGGGGGAAGCTTTCTTT.

The V and J genes are TRBV30 and TRBJ2-1; tentative D call: TRBD2 (6 bases). Looked up from germline, CDR1 is GTSNPN and CDR2 is SVGIG (reference sequence). The V and J ends lost 2 bases and 6 bases respectively, with 17 bases between them. The CDR3 totals 15 residues. CDR3 amino acids: CAWSRLAALSNEQFF. The CDR3 coding sequence is TGTGCCTGGAGTAGGTTAGCGGCGTTGTCCAATGAGCAGTTCTTC. Looking up the rest from reference TRBV30 and TRBJ2-1 gives the full variable domain: SQTIHQWPATLVQPVGSPLSLECTVEGTSNPNLYWYRQAAGRGLQLLFYSVGIGQISSEVPQNLSASRPQDRQFILSSKKLLLSDSGFYLCAWSRLAALSNEQFFGPGTRLTVL.

J is TRBJ2-1 and V is TRBV3-1 (or the pseudogene TRBV3-2), with TRBD1 matching 8 bases. The trim removed 4 bases at V and 15 bases at J, leaving 11 bases unmatched. Germline V gene sequence: CDR1 LGHDT, CDR2 YNNKEL (reference sequence). The CDR3 extends over 13 amino acids. The CDR3 nucleotides are TGTGCCAGCAGCCGGTCAGGGGGCGCGGGCGCGTTCTTC. Amino acids: CASSRSGGAGAFF.

Concerning this clone itself: The same CDR3 can be traced to other DNA sequences in this sample. V is TRBV4-1 and J is TRBJ2-7; 8 nucleotides match TRBD2. V gave up 0 bases and J gave up 3 bases; unmatched junction bases: 4. The CDR3 consists of 15 residues. Germline V gene lookup returns CDR1 MGHRA and CDR2 YSYEKL. The CDR3 region has the DNA TGCGCCAGCAGCCAAGATAGCGGGGAAAGCTACGAGCAGTACTTC. This sequence encodes CASSQDSGESYEQYF.

The CDR3 DNA reads TGTGCCAGCAGCGTAGAGACAGTGCAAGAGACCCAGTACTTC. As protein: CASSVETVQETQYF. The chain has TRBV9 and TRBJ2-5; tentatively, D is TRBD1 (5 bases). CDR1 SGDLS and CDR2 YYNGEE come from the germline V gene. CDR3 length: 14 amino acids. V lost 0 bases and J lost 2, with 8 bases in between.

As DNA, the CDR3 is TGCGCCAGCAGCAAATCCGGGGGAACGGGCTATGGCTACACCTTC. Amino acid sequence: CASSKSGGTGYGYTF. The rearrangement links TRBV5-1 to TRBJ1-2, with TRBD1 as a possible D gene (5 bases). Per the germline V gene, CDR1 is SGHRS and CDR2 is YFSETQ. The CDR3 has 15 amino acids. V shed 4 bases and J shed 4 bases, with 17 bases lying between them.

The chain couples TRBV13 to TRBJ2-7; TRBD1 might be the D (7 bases). This CDR3 is built from 13 residues. Per the germline V gene, CDR1 is PRHDT and CDR2 is FYEKMQ (reference sequence). The ends were cut back, 6 bases at V and 9 bases at J, with 18 bases in the middle. The CDR3 region is CASRRGQLDRQYF. The DNA for the CDR3 is TGTGCCAGCAGGCGGGGACAGCTAGATCGGCAGTACTTC.

The chain recombines TRBV6-5 with TRBJ1-3; D remains unclear. Between the trimmed V and J ends, which lost 6 bases and 0 bases, there was a span of 9 bases. The CDR3 sequence is 14 residues long. Germline CDR1 MNHEY, CDR2 SVGAGI. The CDR3 coding sequence is TGTGCCAGCAGCCCCGGGAGCTCTGGAAACACCATATATTTT. Its protein product is CASSPGSSGNTIYF.

The chain uses TRBV20-1 and TRBJ1-6; D remains ambiguous. CDR1 and CDR2 from the germline V gene are DFQATT and SNEGSKA (reference sequence). Trimming cost V 3 bases and J 6 bases, with 12 bases left between them. CDR3 length equals 14 residues. The CDR3 loop is CSASSGPSNSPLHF. The CDR3 DNA is TGCAGTGCTAGTAGTGGGCCTTCTAATTCACCCCTCCACTTT.

This clone has a single count. This rearrangement joins TRBV7-7 to TRBJ2-3, with TRBD1 matching over 10 bases. The CDR3 sequence is 16 residues long. Germline V lookup: CDR1 SSHAT, CDR2 FNYEAQ (reference sequence). V shed 5 bases and J 1 base; nucleotides not matched to a gene: 6. As DNA, the CDR3 is TGTGCCAGCAGCCCCGACAGGGGGCAAGGCACAGATACGCAGTATTTT. Amino acids: CASSPDRGQGTDTQYF.

V usage is TRBV5-4 and J usage is TRBJ2-3; D perhaps matches TRBD1 (6 bases). The CDR3 is made up of 13 amino acids. Germline CDR1 and CDR2: SGHNT and YYREEE (reference sequence). The V end lost 0 bases, the J end lost 10 bases, and 12 bases lay between the germline ends. The CDR3 loop is CASSLGTGWAQYF. CDR3 DNA: TGTGCCAGCAGCTTGGGAACAGGGTGGGCGCAGTATTTT. Full variable domain (remainder filled in from reference TRBV5-4 and TRBJ2-3): ETGVTQSPTHLIKTRGQQVTLRCSSQSGHNTVSWYQQALGQGPQFIFQYYREEENGRGNFPPRFSGLQFPNYSSELNVNALELDDSALYLCASSLGTGWAQYFGPGTRLTVL.

The chain combines TRBV15 with TRBJ2-3, with D possibly being TRBD1 (5 bases). Germline values: CDR1 LNHNV, CDR2 YYDKDF (reference sequence). The length of the CDR3 is 13 residues. V was clipped by 0 bases and J by 10 bases, with 11 bases between them. The CDR3 is CATSRDGAMAQYF. The CDR3 region has the DNA TGTGCCACCAGCAGAGATGGGGCGATGGCGCAGTATTTT.

This chain uses TRBV3-1 (or the pseudogene TRBV3-2) with TRBJ1-2; maybe TRBD1 (6 bases). CDR1 is LGHDT, CDR2 YNNKEL, per germline (reference sequence). Trimming cost V 4 bases and J 0 bases, with 18 bases left between them. The CDR3 is 17 amino acids. CDR3 sequence reads: CASSLGVRGFTNYGYTF. CDR3 DNA: TGTGCCAGCAGCCTTGGGGTCAGGGGTTTTACTAACTATGGCTACACCTTC.

Only a few counts were recorded for this clone. This rearrangement joins TRBV6-2 or TRBV6-3 to TRBJ1-5; 9 bases map to TRBD1. The CDR3 runs to 17 residues. Per germline, CDR1 MNHEY and CDR2 SVGEGT. With 2 bases clipped from V and 3 bases from J, the junction kept 8 bases outside the gene matches. This CDR3 is CASSYDLQGADNQPQHF. The CDR3 DNA reads TGTGCCAGCAGTTACGACCTACAGGGGGCGGACAATCAGCCCCAGCATTTT.

This clone was seen only once. This sequence joins TRBV5-6 and TRBJ1-1; D is perhaps TRBD1 (6 bases). Germline V gives CDR1 SGHDT, CDR2 YYEEEE. This CDR3 is built from 13 residues. Trimming removed 4 bases from V and 12 bases from J, with 19 bases in between. CDR3 coding DNA: TGTGCCAGCAGCAGGACAGAGGCCGTGATGTCTTTCTTT. It is translated as CASSRTEAVMSFF.